The T cell receptor (beta chain) described here comes from a study of shared clonotypes between healthy human individuals. To note about this clone: The antigen is unknown.

CDR1 is LNHDA and CDR2 is SQIVND in the germline V gene (reference sequence). The CDR3 extends over 14 amino acids. With 3 bases removed from V and 3 bases from J, the gap between germline ends came to 12 bases. Deep level was the assay's run setting. Assay used: immunoSEQ multiplex PCR; TCRdb lists only in-frame clones, some missing. The table has about 640,000 clones, less than 80% seen once; the top ten hold approximately 1.8%. Study-level findings and limits: Represented diversity, genetic and exposure-history alike, was limited by few donors. What rarefaction showed was incomplete sorted-subset sequencing despite large depth.

The chain carries TRBV19 and TRBJ2-7; no reliable D call. The origin of this receptor is a woman aged 30 to 39 in good health. Sequencing used memory CD4+ T cells sorted from blood. The subset here: CD45RA-negative fraction. CDR3 sequence (DNA): TGTGCCAGTAGTATCGGTGGCACAAGCTACGAGCAGTACTTC. Amino acids: CASSIGGTSYEQYF.